The TCR beta chain described here comes from a study of blood T cell repertoires in COVID-19. Study information: Donors in the United States, Italy and Spain gave samples during acute or convalescent COVID-19. PBMCs, B-cell-depleted T cells, or T cells were the source of the cDNA or gDNA that made up the material.

Per the study methods: For nucleated cells, counts were estimated from reference gene primer amplification. TCRdb's table, derived via immunoSEQ multiplex PCR, lists solely in-frame clones and lacks some. V, J and clone size reflect that table, while D and trimming were determined from the DNA. The sample contains 75,000 to 100,000 clones, around 82% of which appear only once. The source material was peripheral blood. The source is a human donor in a cohort sampled during active COVID-19.

Here the CDR3 reads CASSLGLRANVLTF. CDR3 DNA: TGTGCCAGCAGCTTGGGCTTAAGGGCCAACGTCCTGACTTTC. The rearrangement uses TRBV7-2 and TRBJ2-6; D unclear. The germline CDR1 and CDR2 sequences are SGHTA and FQGNSA. With 3 bases removed from V and 5 bases from J, the gap between germline ends came to 8 bases. This CDR3 has 14 residues. Based on the CDR3 plus reference TRBV7-2 and TRBJ2-6, the full variable domain is GAGVSQSPSNKVTEKGKDVELRCDPISGHTALYWYRQSLGQGLEFLIYFQGNSAPDKSGLPSDRFSAERTGGSVSTLTIQRTQQEDSAVYLCASSLGLRANVLTFGAGSRLTVL.